Shown below are 19 T cell receptor beta chains from a single sample sequenced in a study of identical twins. Using its own MiXCR run on the 5' RACE reads, TCRdb lists one record per CDR3 protein. The table lists 420,000 or so distinct CDR3 sequences, roughly 18% of them singletons. Input material: naive T cells sorted from blood. These receptors were collected from a man in his fifties or sixties in good health.

This clonotype has just a few counts. This chain links TRBV12-3 or TRBV12-4 with TRBJ1-5; D call uncertain. The CDR3 is 14 residues long. Trimming stripped 3 bases from V and 3 bases from J, with 9 bases between. The CDR3 sequence is CASSLTAINQPQHF. The CDR3 coding sequence is TGTGCCAGCAGTTTGACCGCGATCAATCAGCCCCAGCATTTT.

This clonotype was picked up many times. V is TRBV4-1 and J is TRBJ1-1, with TRBD1 as a possible D gene (6 bases). V shed 4 bases and J shed 4 bases, with 10 bases lying between them. Germline assignment: CDR1 MGHRA and CDR2 YSYEKL. The CDR3 totals 13 residues. The CDR3 sequence: CASSPTGFTEAFF. CDR3 in DNA: TGCGCCAGCAGCCCCACAGGGTTCACTGAAGCTTTCTTT.

V and J are TRBV19 and TRBJ2-3; either TRBD1 or TRBD2 may supply D (6 bases each). V lost 8 bases to trimming and J lost 4 bases, with 13 bases between them. The CDR3 length is 13 residues. CDR1 and CDR2 from the germline V gene are LNHDA and SQIVND (reference sequence). This chain's CDR3 is CASGEGGADTQYF. The DNA of the CDR3 is TGTGCCAGTGGAGAGGGGGGCGCAGATACGCAGTATTTT.

This clonotype was observed many times. This sequence joins TRBV3-1 and TRBJ2-7; 10 positions match TRBD2. Germline V gives CDR1 LGHDT, CDR2 YNNKEL (reference sequence). V shed 3 bases and J 5 bases; nucleotides not matched to a gene: 7. This CDR3 spans 15 amino acids. CDR3 DNA sequence: TGTGCCAGCAGCCACCAAGCGGGAGGGAATGACGAGCAGTACTTC. This gives the protein CASSHQAGGNDEQYF.

This clonotype has ten or more counts. The chain couples TRBV5-6 to TRBJ2-3; possible D gene TRBD2, 6 bases. In germline, CDR1 is SGHDT, CDR2 YYEEEE. Trimming left V 4 bases short and J 6 bases short, with 18 bases between. The CDR3 length is 15 residues. CDR3: CASSREARVRDTQYF. The CDR3, as DNA: TGTGCCAGCAGCAGGGAGGCCAGGGTGCGGGATACGCAGTATTTT.

This clonotype was detected many times. J is TRBJ1-6 and V is TRBV4-3; no reliable D call. CDR1 is LGHNA and CDR2 is YSLEER in the germline V gene. V was clipped by 2 bases and J by 4 bases, with 18 bases between them. This CDR3 is 18 amino acids long. CDR3 protein: CASSQKTDTRTYNSPLHF. The CDR3 DNA is TGCGCCAGCAGCCAAAAAACGGATACAAGGACGTATAATTCACCCCTCCACTTT.

This clonotype has only a few counts. The chain recombines TRBV6-1 with TRBJ1-6; D is possibly TRBD1 (5 bases). This CDR3 region has 17 residues. V was shortened by 7 bases and J by 0 bases, with 16 bases between the two germline ends. Germline V gene lookup returns CDR1 MNHNS and CDR2 SASEGT. The CDR3 DNA is TGTGCCAGCAAACCGGCAGGGTTCAGCTCCTATAATTCACCCCTCCACTTT. This encodes CASKPAGFSSYNSPLHF.

Ten or more counts support this clonotype. The chain joins TRBV6-4 to TRBJ2-1, with 9 bases identical to TRBD1. The CDR3 covers 19 residues. V gave up 2 bases and J gave up 0 bases; unmatched junction bases: 11. Germline CDR1 is MRHNA and CDR2 is SNTAGT. The CDR3 nucleotides read TGTGCCAGCAGTGACGTTGGTTACAGGGGGCGAAACTCCTACAATGAGCAGTTCTTC. It encodes CASSDVGYRGRNSYNEQFF.

The rearrangement joins TRBV9 to TRBJ1-2; D is possibly TRBD1 (5 bases). V gave up 3 bases and J gave up 4 bases, with 13 bases separating them. Germline assignment: CDR1 SGDLS and CDR2 YYNGEE. This CDR3 comprises 14 residues. CDR3 bases: TGTGCCAGCAGCGGACTGACAGACTTCTATGGCTACACCTTC. Translated: CASSGLTDFYGYTF.

This clonotype has more than one count but fewer than ten. The chain has TRBV4-3 and TRBJ2-2; D is possibly TRBD2 (6 bases). V was shortened by 0 bases and J by 0 bases, with 14 bases between the two germline ends. The length of the CDR3 is 18 residues. Germline assignment: CDR1 LGHNA and CDR2 YSLEER. CDR3 loop: CASSQEWGVGTNTGELFF. The DNA for the CDR3 is TGCGCCAGCAGCCAAGAATGGGGGGTCGGGACGAACACCGGGGAGCTGTTTTTT.

This clonotype was detected many times. The rearrangement links TRBV12-3 or TRBV12-4 to TRBJ1-4, with a weak D call TRBD1 (6 bases). This CDR3 region has 11 residues. V gave up 7 bases and J gave up 13 bases, with 13 bases separating them. This CDR3 is CASTSQGRLFF. Here the CDR3 DNA reads TGTGCCAGCACCTCACAGGGAAGACTGTTTTTT.

This chain joins TRBV4-3 and TRBJ1-2; 8 bases map to TRBD1. Germline-derived CDR1 and CDR2 are LGHNA and YSLEER. This CDR3 spans 15 amino acids. Losses at the gene ends were 0 bases for V and 8 bases for J; bases not matched to a gene: 8. The CDR3 DNA follows: TGCGCCAGCAGCCAAGAGTCGGGACAGGTTGGGGGCTACACCTTC. Its protein is CASSQESGQVGGYTF.

This clonotype appeared a few times. This chain uses TRBV4-1 with TRBJ1-2; D unresolved. This CDR3 is built from 14 residues. The germline V gene encodes CDR1 MGHRA and CDR2 YSYEKL. V lost 1 base and J lost 2, with 8 bases in between. The CDR3 bases are TGCGCCAGCAGCCAAGTTATAGGGAACTATGGCTACACCTTC. Residues: CASSQVIGNYGYTF.

This chain's CDR3 is CASSTRGYGNEQFF. The CDR3 DNA follows: TGTGCCAGCAGCACCCGGGGGTACGGCAATGAGCAGTTCTTC. The chain couples TRBV12-3 or TRBV12-4 to TRBJ2-1; TRBD2 is a possible D gene (6 bases). The CDR3 is 14 amino acids. Trimming took off 6 bases at V and 6 bases at J, with 15 bases between the two ends.

This clonotype turned up a few times. CDR3: CASSPGTGGQWETQYF. As DNA, the CDR3 is TGTGCCAGCAGCCCCGGGACAGGGGGACAATGGGAGACCCAGTACTTC. V gene TRBV6-1 combines with J gene TRBJ2-5; 11 positions match TRBD1. Per germline, CDR1 MNHNS and CDR2 SASEGT. Trimming at V came to 6 bases and at J to 5 bases, leaving 11 bases not matched to a gene. CDR3 length equals 16 residues.

The table lists this clonotype with a few counts. V gene TRBV19 combines with J gene TRBJ2-5, with no clear D. Trimming removed 3 bases at V and 2 bases at J, with 7 bases between. The CDR3 runs to 13 residues. Germline CDR1 is LNHDA and CDR2 is SQIVND (reference sequence). For the CDR3, the DNA is TGTGCCAGTAGTATTTATGGACAAGAGACCCAGTACTTC. As protein: CASSIYGQETQYF.

The J gene is TRBJ2-1, the V gene TRBV11-2; D tentatively fits TRBD1 or TRBD2 (6 bases each). CDR1 SGHAT and CDR2 FQNNGV come from the germline V gene. Deletions cut 0 bases from V and 7 bases from J, with 16 bases between. This CDR3 spans 16 amino acids. In DNA form, the CDR3 reads TGTGCCAGCAGCTTAGAGAGGGGGGCAAATTTGAATGAGCAGTTCTTC. Its protein is CASSLERGANLNEQFF. Supplemented by reference TRBV11-2 and TRBJ2-1, the full variable domain reads EAGVAQSPRYKIIEKRQSVAFWCNPISGHATLYWYQQILGQGPKLLIQFQNNGVVDDSQLPKDRFSAERLKGVDSTLKIQPAKLEDSAVYLCASSLERGANLNEQFFGPGTRLTVL.

The chain recombines TRBV7-8 with TRBJ1-6; no clear D. Germline values: CDR1 SGHVS, CDR2 FQNEAQ. This CDR3 is built from 17 residues. The V end was cut by 4 bases, the J end by 0 bases, with 13 bases between. The CDR3 loop reads CASSYRLAVSYNSPLHF. In nucleotides, the CDR3 is TGTGCCAGCAGCTATCGGTTGGCGGTCTCCTATAATTCACCCCTCCACTTT.

This clonotype was recorded many times. V usage is TRBV20-1 and J usage is TRBJ2-3, with D possibly matching TRBD2 (6 bases). The CDR3 spans 15 residues. The germline V and J ends were trimmed by 1 base and 0 bases, with 11 bases remaining between them. Germline-derived CDR1 and CDR2 are DFQATT and SNEGSKA (reference sequence). The CDR3 DNA is TGCAGTGCTAGAGTCGCGGGAACCAGCACAGATACGCAGTATTTT. Translating gives CSARVAGTSTDTQYF.